This entry concerns a single TCR beta chain. These data come from a study of blood T cell repertoires in COVID-19. Study summary: T cells, B-cell-depleted T cells, or PBMCs supplied cDNA or gDNA.

Source study methods: Amplified reference gene primers provided the basis for estimating nucleated cell counts. TCRdb's table, derived via immunoSEQ multiplex PCR, lists solely in-frame clones and lacks some. The D gene and trimming were derived from the DNA, and the V and J assignments and clone size from that table. The sample carries around 260,000 clones, 65% to 90% recorded once. The ends were cut back, 8 bases at V and 6 bases at J, with 17 bases in the middle. Germline lookup yields CDR1 MDHEN and CDR2 SYDVKM. This CDR3 is 14 amino acids long. The J gene is TRBJ2-1, the V gene TRBV28; possibly TRBD1 for D (6 bases). The sequenced sample was peripheral blood. The TCR comes from a human donor in a cohort sampled during active COVID-19. CDR3 protein: CASRRTEKFNEQFF. CDR3 nucleotides: TGTGCCAGCCGCCGGACAGAAAAGTTCAATGAGCAGTTCTTC.